The 25 T cell receptor beta chains below all came from one sample that was sequenced in a study of PD-1 blockade in classical Hodgkin lymphoma. Sequencing was performed with immunoSEQ multiplex PCR; in TCRdb, only in-frame clones are kept and a portion is missing. This sample has about 12,000 clones, with about 88% found just once. Every patient was affected by relapse after autologous stem cell transplantation, while exposure to brentuximab vedotin was not uniform. Material: peripheral blood mononuclear cells (PBMCs), obtained at baseline. These receptors originate from a human donor with classical Hodgkin lymphoma.

This clone was recorded only once. The V call is TRBV6-5, the J call TRBJ1-2; D gene ambiguous. Germline CDR1 MNHEY, CDR2 SVGAGI. The CDR3 has 13 residues. The V gene lost 6 bases and the J gene lost 3 bases, with 11 bases spanning the gap. The CDR3 DNA sequence: TGTGCCAGCAGGCCTTCCTCGGACTATGGCTACACCTTC. Its protein is CASRPSSDYGYTF.

V gene TRBV19 combines with J gene TRBJ2-3, with 11 bases identical to TRBD1. The germline CDR1 and CDR2 sequences are LNHDA and SQIVND (reference sequence). V was pared by 7 bases and J by 4 bases, with 1 base of the junction left unmatched. The CDR3 is 13 amino acids. For the CDR3, the DNA is TGTGCCAGTACGGGACAGGGGGCAGATACGCAGTATTTT. Its translation: CASTGQGADTQYF.

This chain joins TRBV11-3 and TRBJ2-3; TRBD1 might be the D (7 bases). V dropped 5 bases and J dropped 2 bases, with 14 bases sitting between them. CDR1 and CDR2 (germline): SGHNT, YENEEA. This CDR3 contains 15 residues. CDR3: CASSPGDSHTDTQYF. The CDR3, as DNA: TGTGCCAGCAGCCCGGGGGACAGCCACACAGATACGCAGTATTTT.

The chain links TRBV5-6 to TRBJ2-2; tentatively, D is TRBD2 (6 bases). V lost 7 bases to trimming and J lost 6 bases, with 22 bases between them. Germline V lookup: CDR1 SGHDT, CDR2 YYEEEE. The CDR3 length is 16 residues. The CDR3 sequence is CASGDRDFQPPGELFF. In DNA form, the CDR3 reads TGTGCCAGCGGGGACCGGGACTTTCAACCCCCCGGGGAGCTGTTTTTT.

The rearrangement joins TRBV10-3 to TRBJ2-5; no reliable D call. The CDR3 is 13 amino acids. Looked up from germline, CDR1 is ENHRY and CDR2 is SYGVKD. V lost 7 bases and J lost 1, with 10 bases in between. CDR3 loop: CAITKGIQETQYF. The CDR3 nucleotides are TGTGCCATCACAAAGGGAATCCAAGAGACCCAGTACTTC.

This sequence joins TRBV5-4 and TRBJ1-2; D not resolved. The V and J ends lost 0 bases and 5 bases respectively, with 5 bases between them. This CDR3 region has 12 residues. Germline V gene data show CDR1 as SGHNT and CDR2 as YYREEE (reference sequence). The CDR3 DNA reads TGTGCCAGCAGCTTGGATGGTTATGGCTACACCTTC. It specifies CASSLDGYGYTF.

The chain has TRBV5-1 and TRBJ2-3; 9 bases are shared with TRBD1. The germline gives CDR1 SGHRS, CDR2 YFSETQ. The CDR3 consists of 16 residues. V lost 4 bases and J lost 4; bases outside the gene matches: 10. The CDR3 reads CASSISGQGPADTQYF. CDR3 in DNA: TGCGCCAGCAGCATCTCGGGACAGGGACCGGCAGATACGCAGTATTTT.

The CDR3 reads CASRLGTGELFF. The CDR3 region has the DNA TGTGCCAGCAGACTAGGGACCGGGGAGCTGTTTTTT. The genes are TRBV28 and TRBJ2-2; D might be TRBD2 (5 bases). With 6 bases removed from V and 5 bases from J, the gap between germline ends came to 7 bases. CDR1 is MDHEN and CDR2 is SYDVKM in the germline V gene. The CDR3 contains 12 residues.

This chain joins TRBV11-3 and TRBJ2-1; D ambiguous. The CDR3 covers 13 residues. V lost 0 bases, J lost 4 bases, and 4 bases lay in between. Looked up from germline, CDR1 is SGHNT and CDR2 is YENEEA. CDR3 sequence reads: CASSLEVYNEQFF. In DNA, the CDR3 is TGTGCCAGCAGCTTAGAAGTGTACAATGAGCAGTTCTTC.

The genes are TRBV13 and TRBJ1-5, with TRBD1 matching 10 bases. Per germline, CDR1 PRHDT and CDR2 FYEKMQ (reference sequence). The CDR3 loop spans 17 amino acids. The J segment lost 2 bases and the V segment lost 0 bases, leaving 4 bases of the junction unmatched. CDR3 in amino acids: CASSLGGTGEGNQPQHF. Here the CDR3 DNA reads TGTGCCAGCAGCTTAGGAGGGACAGGGGAGGGCAATCAGCCCCAGCATTTT.

The rearrangement links TRBV21-1 to TRBJ2-1. TRBV21-1 has pseudogene status. This CDR3 contains 13 residues. CDR3 residues: CASSRDSYNEQFF. As DNA, the CDR3 is TGTGCCAGCAGCAGGGACTCCTACAATGAGCAGTTCTTC.

This chain joins TRBV7-2 and TRBJ2-1, with TRBD1 matching over 9 bases. The CDR3 length is 17 residues. With V trimmed by 1 base and J by 4 bases, 8 bases remained unmatched. Germline CDR1 is SGHTA and CDR2 is FQGNSA. CDR3 nucleotide sequence: TGTGCCAGCAGCTTAGTGAGTCCCGGGACAGGGTACAATGAGCAGTTCTTC. It translates to CASSLVSPGTGYNEQFF. Looking up the rest from reference TRBV7-2 and TRBJ2-1 gives the full variable domain: GAGVSQSPSNKVTEKGKDVELRCDPISGHTALYWYRQSLGQGLEFLIYFQGNSAPDKSGLPSDRFSAERTGGSVSTLTIQRTQQEDSAVYLCASSLVSPGTGYNEQFFGPGTRLTVL.

The V and J genes are TRBV11-3 and TRBJ1-3, with D possibly matching TRBD1 (6 bases). Germline loops: CDR1 SGHNT, CDR2 YENEEA. Trimming stripped 4 bases from V and 0 bases from J, with 16 bases between. This CDR3 has 17 residues. The CDR3 sequence is CASSSSNVDSSGNTIYF. The DNA for the CDR3 is TGTGCCAGCAGCTCTTCGAACGTGGACAGCTCTGGAAACACCATATATTTT. Supplemented by reference TRBV11-3 and TRBJ1-3, the full variable domain reads EAGVVQSPRYKIIEKKQPVAFWCNPISGHNTLYWYLQNLGQGPELLIRYENEEAVDDSQLPKDRFSAERLKGVDSTLKIQPAELGDSAVYLCASSSSNVDSSGNTIYFGEGSWLTVV.

The V call is TRBV4-2, the J call TRBJ2-7; maybe TRBD1 (6 bases). CDR3 size: 12 residues. Trimming left V 6 bases short and J 3 bases short, with 9 bases between. Germline V gives CDR1 LGHNA, CDR2 YNFKEQ. CDR3 DNA: TGTGCCAGCAGTACAGGGATCTACGAGCAGTACTTC. The encoded protein is CASSTGIYEQYF.

The chain carries TRBV4-1 and TRBJ2-3, with TRBD1 as a possible D gene (5 bases). Trimming removed 0 bases from V and 10 bases from J, with 11 bases in between. The CDR3 extends over 13 amino acids. CDR1 and CDR2 from the germline V gene are MGHRA and YSYEKL. The CDR3 loop reads CASSQEGTGAQYF. The CDR3 region has the DNA TGCGCCAGCAGCCAAGAAGGCACAGGTGCGCAGTATTTT.

This chain joins TRBV5-1 and TRBJ2-7; 9 bases are shared with TRBD1. The CDR3 is 14 residues long. V lost 4 bases to trimming and J lost 5 bases; unmatched junction nucleotides: 7. Germline assignment: CDR1 SGHRS and CDR2 YFSETQ. For the CDR3, the DNA is TGCGCCAGCAGCCCACCGGGACAGGGAGACGAGCAGTACTTC. Its protein is CASSPPGQGDEQYF.

The chain joins TRBV5-8 to TRBJ2-6; no clear D gene. Between the trimmed V and J ends, which lost 2 bases and 0 bases, there was a span of 6 bases. The CDR3 covers 15 residues. Germline assignment: CDR1 SGHTS and CDR2 YDEGEE. CDR3 in DNA: TGTGCCAGCAGCTTAGGGAACTCTGGGGCCAACGTCCTGACTTTC. Its translation is CASSLGNSGANVLTF. The full variable domain, with the rest looked up from reference TRBV5-8 and TRBJ2-6, is EAGVTQSPTHLIKTRGQQATLRCSPISGHTSVYWYQQALGLGLQFLLWYDEGEERNRGNFPPRFSGRQFPNYSSELNVNALELEDSALYLCASSLGNSGANVLTFGAGSRLTVL.

The chain combines TRBV2 with TRBJ2-3, with 11 bases aligning to TRBD2. CDR3 length: 14 amino acids. The V gene end was trimmed by 5 bases and the J gene end by 4 bases; junction bases not matched to a gene: 2. Germline V gene data show CDR1 as SNHLY and CDR2 as FYNNEI. The CDR3 loop reads CASSLAGGPDTQYF. The CDR3 coding sequence is TGTGCCAGCAGTTTAGCGGGAGGGCCAGATACGCAGTATTTT. The variable domain in full, with the rest retrieved from reference TRBV2 and TRBJ2-3, is EPEVTQTPSHQVTQMGQEVILRCVPISNHLYFYWYRQILGQKVEFLVSFYNNEISEKSEIFDDQFSVERPDGSNFTLKIRSTKLEDSAMYFCASSLAGGPDTQYFGPGTRLTVL.

V usage is TRBV30 and J usage is TRBJ2-3, with D uncertain. Germline CDR1 GTSNPN, CDR2 SVGIG (reference sequence). V dropped 1 base and J dropped 1 base, with 6 bases sitting between them. The CDR3 extends over 13 amino acids. The CDR3 sequence: CAWSATGTDTQYF. The CDR3 bases are TGTGCCTGGAGTGCAACAGGCACAGATACGCAGTATTTT.

The rearrangement uses TRBV28 and TRBJ1-2; D is unclear. CDR3 length equals 14 residues. V lost 7 bases and J lost 7, with 19 bases in between. CDR1 MDHEN and CDR2 SYDVKM come from the germline V gene. The CDR3, as DNA: TGTGCCAGCACCAAAGGACCGCTACTAATTGGCTACACCTTC. Translation: CASTKGPLLIGYTF.

The J gene is TRBJ2-5, the V gene TRBV7-2; 9 bases align to TRBD1. V shed 2 bases, J shed 5 bases, and the junction held 6 bases outside the gene matches. The CDR3 totals 15 residues. Germline V CDR1 and CDR2: SGHTA, FQGNSA. The DNA for the CDR3 is TGTGCCAGCAGCTTACGCACAGGGGGCAGGGAGACCCAGTACTTC. Its protein is CASSLRTGGRETQYF.

V usage is TRBV27 and J usage is TRBJ1-5; D ambiguous. CDR1 is MNHEY, CDR2 SMNVEV, per germline (reference sequence). The CDR3 is made up of 16 amino acids. Trimming pared 1 base from V and 3 bases from J, leaving 13 bases between. DNA for the CDR3: TGTGCCAGCAGTTTATATACGGTCATGGACAATCAGCCCCAGCATTTT. This codes for CASSLYTVMDNQPQHF.

The CDR3, as DNA: TGTGCCAGCAGCTTGCCCCGGGACAGGGAGGTCGTTGATGGCTACACCTTC. Its translation is CASSLPRDREVVDGYTF. The rearrangement uses TRBV5-6 and TRBJ1-2, with 9 bases fitting TRBD1. The CDR3 contains 17 residues. The V gene's germline CDR1 is SGHDT and CDR2 YYEEEE. V shed 1 base and J 6 bases; nucleotides not matched to a gene: 13.

The gene calls are TRBV7-2 and TRBJ1-2; D is possibly TRBD1 (5 bases). CDR1 is SGHTA and CDR2 is FQGNSA in the germline V gene. CDR3 length: 14 residues. V was pared by 3 bases and J by 3 bases, with 11 bases between. Here the CDR3 reads CASSFGGGHYGYTF. CDR3 DNA: TGTGCCAGCAGCTTCGGTGGGGGTCACTATGGCTACACCTTC.

V usage is TRBV5-3 and J usage is TRBJ2-1; D is perhaps TRBD1 or TRBD2 (5 bases each). TRBV5-3 is annotated as an ORF whose role is uncertain. Trimming cost V 8 bases and J 7 bases, with 16 bases left between them. This CDR3 has 13 amino acids. CDR3 loop: CASNRDPSNEQFF. CDR3 bases: TGTGCCAGTAACCGGGACCCTTCAAATGAGCAGTTCTTC.